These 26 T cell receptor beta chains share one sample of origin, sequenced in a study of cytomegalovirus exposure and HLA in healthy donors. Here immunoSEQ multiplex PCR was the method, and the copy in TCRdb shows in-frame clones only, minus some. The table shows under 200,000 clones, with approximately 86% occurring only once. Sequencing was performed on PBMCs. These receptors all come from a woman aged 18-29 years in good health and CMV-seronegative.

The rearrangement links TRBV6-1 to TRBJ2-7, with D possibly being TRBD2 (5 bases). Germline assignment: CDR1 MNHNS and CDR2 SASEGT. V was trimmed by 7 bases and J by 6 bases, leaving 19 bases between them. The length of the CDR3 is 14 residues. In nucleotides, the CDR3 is TGTGCCAGCAAAGGGCACAAGGAGGCCGGCGAGCAGTACTTC. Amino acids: CASKGHKEAGEQYF.

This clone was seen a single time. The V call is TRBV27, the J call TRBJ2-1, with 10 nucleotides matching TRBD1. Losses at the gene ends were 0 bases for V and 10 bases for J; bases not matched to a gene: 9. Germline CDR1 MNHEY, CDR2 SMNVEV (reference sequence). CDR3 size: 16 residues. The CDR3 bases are TGTGCCAGCAGTTTATCGAGACAGGGGGCCTTGGGGGAGCAGTTCTTC. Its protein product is CASSLSRQGALGEQFF.

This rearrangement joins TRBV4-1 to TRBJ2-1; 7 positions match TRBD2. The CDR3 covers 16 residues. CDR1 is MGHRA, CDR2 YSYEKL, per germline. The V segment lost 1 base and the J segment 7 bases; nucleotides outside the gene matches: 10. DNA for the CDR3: TGCGCCAGCAGCCAAGCTGGGGGGGTTAAGAGGAATGAGCAGTTCTTC. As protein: CASSQAGGVKRNEQFF.

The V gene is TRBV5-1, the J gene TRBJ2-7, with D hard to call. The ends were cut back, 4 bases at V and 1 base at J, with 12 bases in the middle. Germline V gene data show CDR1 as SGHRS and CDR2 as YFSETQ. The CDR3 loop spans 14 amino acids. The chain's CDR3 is CASSPDRVSYEQYF. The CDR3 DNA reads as TGCGCCAGCAGCCCGGATCGGGTGTCCTACGAGCAGTACTTC.

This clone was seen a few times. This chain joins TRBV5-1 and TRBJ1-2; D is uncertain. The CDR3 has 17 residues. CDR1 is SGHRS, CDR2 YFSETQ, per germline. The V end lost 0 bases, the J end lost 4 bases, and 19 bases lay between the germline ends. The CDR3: CASSLAYSPLISYGYTF. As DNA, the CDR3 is TGCGCCAGCAGCTTGGCCTACTCGCCTCTTATATCCTATGGCTACACCTTC.

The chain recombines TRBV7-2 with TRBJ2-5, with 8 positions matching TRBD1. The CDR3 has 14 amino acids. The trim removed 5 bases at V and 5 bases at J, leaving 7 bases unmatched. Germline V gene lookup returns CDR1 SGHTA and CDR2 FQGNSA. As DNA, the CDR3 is TGTGCCAGCAGCCTCCCTGACAGGGGTGAGACCCAGTACTTC. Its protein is CASSLPDRGETQYF. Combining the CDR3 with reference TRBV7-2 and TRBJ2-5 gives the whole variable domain GAGVSQSPSNKVTEKGKDVELRCDPISGHTALYWYRQSLGQGLEFLIYFQGNSAPDKSGLPSDRFSAERTGGSVSTLTIQRTQQEDSAVYLCASSLPDRGETQYFGPGTRLLVL.

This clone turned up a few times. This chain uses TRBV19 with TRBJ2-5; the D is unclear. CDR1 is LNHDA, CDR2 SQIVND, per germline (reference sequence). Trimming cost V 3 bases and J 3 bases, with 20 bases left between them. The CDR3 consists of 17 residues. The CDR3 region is CASSIEMMRIHKETQYF. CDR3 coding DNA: TGTGCCAGTAGTATTGAGATGATGCGGATCCACAAAGAGACCCAGTACTTC.

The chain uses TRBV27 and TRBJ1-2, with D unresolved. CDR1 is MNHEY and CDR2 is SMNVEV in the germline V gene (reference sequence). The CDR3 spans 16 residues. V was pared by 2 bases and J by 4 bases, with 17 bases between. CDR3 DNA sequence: TGTGCCAGCAGTTTACTGGAGGGAAGAGGGAGCTATGGCTACACCTTC. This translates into CASSLLEGRGSYGYTF.

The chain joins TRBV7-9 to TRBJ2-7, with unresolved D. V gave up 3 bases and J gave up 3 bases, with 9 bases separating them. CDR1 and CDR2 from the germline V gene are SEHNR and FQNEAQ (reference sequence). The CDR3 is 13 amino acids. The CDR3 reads CASSFEAHYEQYF. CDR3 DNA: TGTGCCAGCAGCTTTGAGGCGCACTACGAGCAGTACTTC.

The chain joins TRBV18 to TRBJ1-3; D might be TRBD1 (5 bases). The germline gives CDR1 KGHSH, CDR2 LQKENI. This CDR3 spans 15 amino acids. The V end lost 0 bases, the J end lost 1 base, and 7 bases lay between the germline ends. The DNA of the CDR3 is TGTGCCAGCTCACCACCGGGGCAGTCTGGAAACACCATATATTTT. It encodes CASSPPGQSGNTIYF.

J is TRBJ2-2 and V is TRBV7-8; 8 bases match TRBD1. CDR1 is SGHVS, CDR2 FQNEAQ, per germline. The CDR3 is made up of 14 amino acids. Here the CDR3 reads CAVTGTGWTGELFF. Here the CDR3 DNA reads TGTGCAGTTACCGGGACAGGTTGGACCGGGGAGCTGTTTTTT.

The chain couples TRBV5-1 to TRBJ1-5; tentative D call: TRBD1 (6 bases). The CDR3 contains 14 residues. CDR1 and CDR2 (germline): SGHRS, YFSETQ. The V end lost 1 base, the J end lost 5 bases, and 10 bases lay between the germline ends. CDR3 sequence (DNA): TGCGCCAGCAGCTTGTTGGCAGGGGATCAGCCCCAGCATTTT. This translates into CASSLLAGDQPQHF.

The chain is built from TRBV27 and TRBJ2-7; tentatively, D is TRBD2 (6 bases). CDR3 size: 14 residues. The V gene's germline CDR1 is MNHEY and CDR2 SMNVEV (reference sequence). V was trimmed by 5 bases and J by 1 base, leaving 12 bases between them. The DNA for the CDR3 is TGTGCCAGCAGTCGAGGTGGAGGGTCCTACGAGCAGTACTTC. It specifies CASSRGGGSYEQYF.

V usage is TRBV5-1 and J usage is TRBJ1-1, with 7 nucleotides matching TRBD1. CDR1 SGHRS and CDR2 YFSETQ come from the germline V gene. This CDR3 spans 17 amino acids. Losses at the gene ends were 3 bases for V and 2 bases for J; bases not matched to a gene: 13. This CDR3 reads CASSSRRQGTINTEAFF. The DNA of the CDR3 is TGCGCCAGCAGCTCACGGCGACAGGGAACTATTAACACTGAAGCTTTCTTT.

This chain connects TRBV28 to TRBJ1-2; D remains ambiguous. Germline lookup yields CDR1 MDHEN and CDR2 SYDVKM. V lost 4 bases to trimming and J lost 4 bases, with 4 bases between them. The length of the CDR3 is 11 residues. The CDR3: CASSSFYGYTF. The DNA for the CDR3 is TGTGCCAGCAGTTCTTTCTATGGCTACACCTTC.

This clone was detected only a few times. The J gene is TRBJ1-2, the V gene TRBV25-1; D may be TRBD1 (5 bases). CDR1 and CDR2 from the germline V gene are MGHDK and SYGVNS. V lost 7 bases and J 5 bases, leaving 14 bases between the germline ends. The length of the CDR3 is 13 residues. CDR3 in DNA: TGTGCCAGCACCGCCGACGGGGGTTATGGCTACACCTTC. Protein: CASTADGGYGYTF.

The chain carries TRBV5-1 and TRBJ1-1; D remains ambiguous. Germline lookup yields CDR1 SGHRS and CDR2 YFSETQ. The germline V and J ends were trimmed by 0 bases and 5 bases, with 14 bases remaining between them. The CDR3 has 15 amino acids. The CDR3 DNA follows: TGCGCCAGCAGCTTGGGGCACCGGGTGGCGACTGAAGCTTTCTTT. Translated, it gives CASSLGHRVATEAFF.

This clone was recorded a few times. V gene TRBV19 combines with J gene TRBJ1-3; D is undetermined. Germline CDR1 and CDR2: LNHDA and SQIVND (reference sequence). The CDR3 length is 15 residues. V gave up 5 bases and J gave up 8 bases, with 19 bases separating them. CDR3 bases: TGTGCCAGTAGTGAATCGAATACTGCCCTTGACACCATATATTTT. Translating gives CASSESNTALDTIYF.

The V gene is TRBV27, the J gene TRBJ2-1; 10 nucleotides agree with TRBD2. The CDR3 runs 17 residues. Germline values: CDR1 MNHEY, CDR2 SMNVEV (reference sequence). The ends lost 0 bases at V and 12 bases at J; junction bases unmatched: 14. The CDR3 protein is CASSLSVAGGGLARQFF. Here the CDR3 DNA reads TGTGCCAGCAGTTTATCAGTAGCGGGAGGTGGGTTGGCAAGGCAGTTCTTC.

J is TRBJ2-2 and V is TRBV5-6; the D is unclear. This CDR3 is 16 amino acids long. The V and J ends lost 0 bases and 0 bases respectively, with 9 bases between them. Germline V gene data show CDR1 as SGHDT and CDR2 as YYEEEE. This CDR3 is CASSLEEATNTGELFF. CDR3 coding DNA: TGTGCCAGCAGCTTGGAAGAGGCAACGAACACCGGGGAGCTGTTTTTT.

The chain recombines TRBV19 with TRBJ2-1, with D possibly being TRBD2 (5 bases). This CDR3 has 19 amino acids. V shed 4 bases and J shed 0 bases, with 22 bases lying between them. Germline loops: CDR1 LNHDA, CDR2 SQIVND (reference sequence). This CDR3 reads CASSTRRGLGKSSYNEQFF. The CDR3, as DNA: TGTGCCAGTAGTACCCGACGAGGACTTGGGAAAAGCTCCTACAATGAGCAGTTCTTC.

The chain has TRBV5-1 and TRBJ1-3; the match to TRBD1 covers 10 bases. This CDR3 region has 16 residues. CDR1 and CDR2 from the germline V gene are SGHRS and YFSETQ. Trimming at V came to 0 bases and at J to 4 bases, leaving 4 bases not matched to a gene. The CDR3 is CASSLGQGAGGNTIYF. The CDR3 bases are TGCGCCAGCAGCTTGGGACAGGGGGCTGGCGGAAACACCATATATTTT.

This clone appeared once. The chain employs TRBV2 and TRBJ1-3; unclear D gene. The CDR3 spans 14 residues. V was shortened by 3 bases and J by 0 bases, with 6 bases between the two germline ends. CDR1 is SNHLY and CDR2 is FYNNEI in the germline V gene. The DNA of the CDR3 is TGTGCCAGCAGTGACAGGTCCTCTGGAAACACCATATATTTT. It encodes CASSDRSSGNTIYF.

CDR3 residues: CASSSRSTLEVAFF. In DNA, the CDR3 is TGCGCCAGCAGCTCCCGTTCGACCTTAGAGGTGGCTTTCTTT. This rearrangement joins TRBV5-1 to TRBJ1-1; no clear D gene. CDR1 and CDR2 (germline): SGHRS, YFSETQ. Deletions cut 3 bases from V and 11 bases from J, with 20 bases between. The CDR3 runs to 14 residues.

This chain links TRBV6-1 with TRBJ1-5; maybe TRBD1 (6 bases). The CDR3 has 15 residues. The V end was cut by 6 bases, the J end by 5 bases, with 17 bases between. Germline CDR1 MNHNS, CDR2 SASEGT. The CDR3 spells CASRGESHRDQPQHF. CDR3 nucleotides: TGTGCCAGCAGGGGGGAATCTCACAGGGATCAGCCCCAGCATTTT.

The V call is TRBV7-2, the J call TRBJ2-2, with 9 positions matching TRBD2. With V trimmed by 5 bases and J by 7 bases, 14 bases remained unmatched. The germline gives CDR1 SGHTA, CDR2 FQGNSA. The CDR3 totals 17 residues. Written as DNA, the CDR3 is TGTGCCAGCAGCCGAAGTATGGGTAGCGGGAGTGGCGGGGAGCTGTTTTTT. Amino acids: CASSRSMGSGSGGELFF. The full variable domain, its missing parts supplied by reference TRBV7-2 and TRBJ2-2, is GAGVSQSPSNKVTEKGKDVELRCDPISGHTALYWYRQSLGQGLEFLIYFQGNSAPDKSGLPSDRFSAERTGGSVSTLTIQRTQQEDSAVYLCASSRSMGSGSGGELFFGEGSRLTVL.